Each of the 27 T cell receptor beta chains below was sequenced from the same sample in a study of blood T cell repertoires in COVID-19. Method: immunoSEQ multiplex PCR; TCRdb's copy keeps in-frame clones and lacks some. The sample shows over 250,000 clones, 75% to 90% of them seen only once. What was sequenced was peripheral blood. These receptors were taken from a woman between 70 and 85 years old with acute or convalescent COVID-19.

There are a few counts of this clone. This chain uses TRBV19 with TRBJ1-1; D ambiguous. Trimming stripped 2 bases from V and 1 base from J, with 8 bases between. Per germline, CDR1 LNHDA and CDR2 SQIVND (reference sequence). There are 14 residues in the CDR3. In DNA form, the CDR3 reads TGTGCCAGTAGTATAATTTCGGGGAACACTGAAGCTTTCTTT. Its protein is CASSIISGNTEAFF.

The chain is built from TRBV7-2 and TRBJ2-1, with D possibly being TRBD2 (6 bases). Germline V gene lookup returns CDR1 SGHTA and CDR2 FQGNSA. The CDR3 runs 13 residues. V lost 5 bases to trimming and J lost 10 bases, with 15 bases between them. The CDR3 nucleotides read TGTGCCAGCAGCCTCCGGCCAGGAGGGGAGCAGTTCTTC. This gives the protein CASSLRPGGEQFF.

The rearrangement links TRBV2 to TRBJ2-7, with 10 bases fitting TRBD1. CDR1 is SNHLY, CDR2 FYNNEI, per germline. The CDR3 runs 13 residues. Germline trimming cut 10 bases from V and 4 bases from J; bases unmatched to any gene: 7. The CDR3: CATKPGQGYEQYF. DNA of the CDR3: TGTGCCACCAAGCCGGGACAGGGGTACGAGCAGTACTTC.

The gene calls are TRBV18 and TRBJ2-3; D gene unclear. V was pared by 2 bases and J by 7 bases, with 10 bases between. Germline-derived CDR1 and CDR2 are KGHSH and LQKENI. The CDR3 length is 13 residues. In nucleotides, the CDR3 is TGTGCCAGCTCACCAGAGAGTGCCCATACGCAGTATTTT. Translated, it gives CASSPESAHTQYF.

The chain is built from TRBV30 and TRBJ2-3; tentatively, D is TRBD2 (5 bases). The V gene lost 2 bases and the J gene lost 6 bases, with 9 bases spanning the gap. CDR1 and CDR2 from the germline V gene are GTSNPN and SVGIG (reference sequence). The CDR3 length is 12 residues. The DNA for the CDR3 is TGTGCCTGGAGTAAGGAGCGGGATACGCAGTATTTT. It specifies CAWSKERDTQYF.

V and J are TRBV5-4 and TRBJ2-1; D is ambiguous. This CDR3 region has 15 residues. Trimming removed 4 bases from V and 0 bases from J, with 11 bases in between. Germline lookup yields CDR1 SGHNT and CDR2 YYREEE (reference sequence). CDR3 in amino acids: CASSTAPVSYNEQFF. As DNA, the CDR3 is TGTGCCAGCAGCACCGCCCCGGTCTCCTACAATGAGCAGTTCTTC.

On this clone: The same CDR3 is also encoded by other DNA sequences in this sample. This sequence joins TRBV18 and TRBJ1-2; no firm D call. The CDR3 has 13 amino acids. Trimming removed 5 bases at V and 0 bases at J, with 7 bases between. CDR1 and CDR2 from the germline V gene are KGHSH and LQKENI. CDR3 nucleotides: TGTGCCAGCTCATCTTCAGCTAACTATGGCTACACCTTC. Amino acid sequence: CASSSSANYGYTF.

The chain uses TRBV19 and TRBJ2-3; 9 bases fit TRBD2. Germline trimming cut 5 bases from V and 7 bases from J; bases unmatched to any gene: 16. Germline V gene data show CDR1 as LNHDA and CDR2 as SQIVND (reference sequence). This CDR3 contains 17 residues. This CDR3 is CASSPDLASGNRHTQYF. CDR3 sequence (DNA): TGTGCCAGTAGTCCGGACCTTGCTAGCGGGAACCGACATACGCAGTATTTT.

CDR3 protein: CASSLGRQGAGEQFF. CDR3 coding DNA: TGCGCCAGCAGCTTGGGTAGACAGGGGGCAGGCGAGCAGTTCTTC. V usage is TRBV5-1 and J usage is TRBJ2-1; 10 positions agree with TRBD1. There are 15 residues in the CDR3. The trim removed 0 bases at V and 10 bases at J, leaving 7 bases unmatched. From germline, CDR1 is SGHRS and CDR2 YFSETQ.

The sample holds one count of this clone. This rearrangement joins TRBV5-6 to TRBJ2-3; 9 bases align to TRBD1. The CDR3 consists of 16 residues. The V segment lost 0 bases and the J segment 2 bases; nucleotides outside the gene matches: 4. In germline, CDR1 is SGHDT, CDR2 YYEEEE. The CDR3 loop reads CASSLGRDRATDTQYF. The CDR3 DNA reads TGTGCCAGCAGCTTGGGGCGGGACAGGGCCACAGATACGCAGTATTTT.

CDR3 sequence reads: CASSLGQGHYGYTF. The CDR3 nucleotides read TGCGCCAGCAGCTTGGGACAGGGACACTATGGCTACACCTTC. The rearrangement links TRBV5-1 to TRBJ1-2; 7 bases line up with TRBD1. J gave up 3 bases and V 0 bases, and 2 bases lay outside the gene matches. CDR3 length equals 14 residues. Germline-derived CDR1 and CDR2 are SGHRS and YFSETQ.

This chain links TRBV2 with TRBJ2-2; D might be TRBD1 (5 bases). The V end was cut by 6 bases, the J end by 3 bases, with 5 bases between. CDR1 is SNHLY and CDR2 is FYNNEI in the germline V gene. The length of the CDR3 is 12 residues. The CDR3 is CASSRDTGELFF. As DNA, the CDR3 is TGTGCCAGCAGCAGGGACACCGGGGAGCTGTTTTTT. Together with reference TRBV2 and TRBJ2-2, the CDR3 gives the full variable domain: EPEVTQTPSHQVTQMGQEVILRCVPISNHLYFYWYRQILGQKVEFLVSFYNNEISEKSEIFDDQFSVERPDGSNFTLKIRSTKLEDSAMYFCASSRDTGELFFGEGSRLTVL.

The rearrangement links TRBV5-6 to TRBJ1-2; 8 nucleotides line up with TRBD1. The CDR3 runs 13 residues. Germline V gene data show CDR1 as SGHDT and CDR2 as YYEEEE. V gave up 4 bases and J gave up 4 bases; unmatched junction bases: 3. The CDR3 protein is CASSTGGVYGYTF. The CDR3 DNA follows: TGTGCCAGCAGCACAGGGGGAGTCTATGGCTACACCTTC.

This clone was recorded a few times. This chain's CDR3 is CASSYSSGPGTIYF. In nucleotides, the CDR3 is TGTGCCAGCAGCTACTCGAGCGGGCCGGGAACCATATATTTT. V is TRBV7-9 and J is TRBJ1-3; D remains ambiguous. CDR1 and CDR2 from the germline V gene are SEHNR and FQNEAQ (reference sequence). This CDR3 is built from 14 residues. V was shortened by 4 bases and J by 10 bases, with 17 bases between the two germline ends.

This chain joins TRBV3-1 (or the pseudogene TRBV3-2) and TRBJ2-3; 8 nucleotides align to TRBD2. This CDR3 spans 16 amino acids. V lost 0 bases and J lost 6; bases outside the gene matches: 8. Germline-derived CDR1 and CDR2 are LGHDT and YNNKEL (reference sequence). The DNA of the CDR3 is TGTGCCAGCAGCCAAGATGGCAAGCGGGGGACCGATACGCAGTATTTT. Translating gives CASSQDGKRGTDTQYF.

The J gene is TRBJ2-7, the V gene TRBV10-1; D not certain. The CDR3 spans 12 residues. The germline gives CDR1 WNHNN, CDR2 SYGVQD (reference sequence). V was clipped by 3 bases and J by 3 bases, with 6 bases between them. CDR3 nucleotide sequence: TGCGCCAGCAGTGACCAGGTCTACGAGCAGTACTTC. Translated: CASSDQVYEQYF.

The CDR3 nucleotides are TGTGCCAGCAGTGATACAGGGTCCAACGAGCAGTACTTC. Protein sequence: CASSDTGSNEQYF. The chain recombines TRBV2 with TRBJ2-7; D might be TRBD1 (6 bases). CDR1 and CDR2 from the germline V gene are SNHLY and FYNNEI. The V end lost 3 bases, the J end lost 5 bases, and 11 bases lay between the germline ends. The length of the CDR3 is 13 residues.

This clone was recorded once. V is TRBV7-3 and J is TRBJ2-3; the match to TRBD2 covers 8 bases. Germline lookup yields CDR1 SGHTA and CDR2 FQGTGA. V lost 5 bases to trimming and J lost 4 bases; unmatched junction nucleotides: 2. This CDR3 is built from 13 residues. CDR3 coding DNA: TGTGCCAGCAGCCCGGGGGGGGCAGATACGCAGTATTTT. This encodes CASSPGGADTQYF.

V usage is TRBV19 and J usage is TRBJ2-1; 8 bases are a match to TRBD2. Germline loops: CDR1 LNHDA, CDR2 SQIVND (reference sequence). The CDR3 covers 14 residues. The V gene end was trimmed by 3 bases and the J gene end by 11 bases; junction bases not matched to a gene: 9. The CDR3 protein is CASSIRGGAEKQFF. The CDR3 nucleotides are TGTGCCAGTAGTATCCGGGGGGGGGCCGAAAAGCAGTTCTTC.

This sequence joins TRBV7-9 and TRBJ2-3; D call uncertain. Germline assignment: CDR1 SEHNR and CDR2 FQNEAQ (reference sequence). The CDR3 runs to 16 residues. Trimming left V 1 base short and J 4 bases short, with 15 bases between. CDR3 bases: TGTGCCAGCAGCTTAGGTGCGATTTCTTCGTCAGATACGCAGTATTTT. This sequence encodes CASSLGAISSSDTQYF.

V gene TRBV12-3 or TRBV12-4 combines with J gene TRBJ1-6; D remains unclear. Trimming removed 5 bases from V and 6 bases from J, with 8 bases in between. This CDR3 contains 13 residues. This CDR3 is CASSEQINSPLHF. The CDR3 DNA sequence: TGTGCCAGCAGTGAACAGATTAATTCACCCCTCCACTTT.

The chain combines TRBV25-1 with TRBJ2-5; 8 nucleotides align to TRBD1. After removal of 2 bases from V and 5 bases from J, the junction contained 13 bases not matched to a gene. The length of the CDR3 is 17 residues. Germline CDR1 and CDR2: MGHDK and SYGVNS. In DNA form, the CDR3 reads TGTGCCAGCAGTGAAGCGATTCAAACAGGGGGAGTGGAGACCCAGTACTTC. Its translation is CASSEAIQTGGVETQYF.

This clone was observed a single time. The V and J genes are TRBV29-1 and TRBJ2-5; D perhaps matches TRBD1 (6 bases). Per germline, CDR1 SQVTM and CDR2 ANQGSEA. V lost 7 bases to trimming and J lost 1 base, with 16 bases between them. This CDR3 has 14 amino acids. CDR3 DNA: TGCAGCGGTACGCCCGGGACATTCCAAGAGACCCAGTACTTC. Amino acids: CSGTPGTFQETQYF.

The chain has TRBV15 and TRBJ2-2; a possible D gene is TRBD2 (5 bases). V shed 0 bases and J shed 7 bases, with 6 bases lying between them. This CDR3 comprises 13 residues. The V gene's germline CDR1 is LNHNV and CDR2 YYDKDF (reference sequence). CDR3: CATSRDGSGELFF. The CDR3 nucleotides read TGTGCCACCAGCAGAGATGGGAGCGGGGAGCTGTTTTTT. Filled out from reference TRBV15 and TRBJ2-2, the complete variable domain reads DAMVIQNPRYQVTQFGKPVTLSCSQTLNHNVMYWYQQKSSQAPKLLFHYYDKDFNNEADTPDNFQSRRPNTSFCFLDIRSPGLGDTAMYLCATSRDGSGELFFGEGSRLTVL.

The CDR3 region is CAISNPGQSTF. The CDR3 coding sequence is TGTGCCATCAGTAACCCGGGACAGTCTACCTTC. The gene calls are TRBV10-3 and TRBJ1-2; 7 nucleotides align to TRBD1. Losses at the gene ends were 5 bases for V and 14 bases for J; bases not matched to a gene: 8. Looked up from germline, CDR1 is ENHRY and CDR2 is SYGVKD. There are 11 residues in the CDR3.

This CDR3 reads CASSPTRSGNTIYF. CDR3 sequence (DNA): TGTGCCAGCAGCCCCACTCGGTCTGGAAACACCATATATTTT. The chain employs TRBV3-1 (or the pseudogene TRBV3-2) and TRBJ1-3; D is unresolved. The CDR3 runs to 14 residues. V was trimmed by 4 bases and J by 1 base, leaving 8 bases between them. Germline V gives CDR1 LGHDT, CDR2 YNNKEL (reference sequence).

This chain links TRBV7-8 with TRBJ2-3; 7 positions agree with TRBD1. Germline-derived CDR1 and CDR2 are SGHVS and FQNEAQ. V trimming: 5 bases; J trimming: 5 bases; junction bases outside the gene matches: 10. This CDR3 has 15 residues. CDR3 protein: CASSEDRVGGDTQYF. In nucleotides, the CDR3 is TGTGCCAGCAGCGAAGACAGGGTTGGAGGAGATACGCAGTATTTT.